This T cell receptor (beta chain) was captured by sequencing in a study of CD8 T cells in ankylosing spondylitis. Study results and caveats: Researchers report that disease-linked clones proved CD8+ and relatively rare in peripheral blood. There was reportedly significant enrichment of clones that were disease-linked in matched ankylosing spondylitis synovial fluid.

Looked up from germline, CDR1 is SGHRS and CDR2 is YFSETQ. Trimming took 4 bases from V and 1 from J, leaving 8 bases between them. This CDR3 has 13 amino acids. This clonotype has just a few counts. Its antigen is unidentified. One entry per CDR3 protein, called by TCRdb with MiXCR from the 5' RACE reads. Seen here are 350,000 or so distinct CDR3 sequences, under 14% observed once, and the top ten hold roughly 9.5%. The clonotype comes from a female donor with ankylosing spondylitis or in good health (not recorded which). This chain connects TRBV5-1 to TRBJ2-5; D possibly corresponds to TRBD1 (5 bases). Sequencing was done on a sample of blood, either unsorted or a sorted T cell fraction (not recorded which). The CDR3 spells CASSGRVQETQYF. The CDR3 nucleotides read TGCGCCAGCAGCGGCAGGGTCCAAGAGACCCAGTACTTC. The full variable domain, in which reference TRBV5-1 and TRBJ2-5 provide the parts outside the CDR3, is KAGVTQTPRYLIKTRGQQVTLSCSPISGHRSVSWYQQTPGQGLQFLFEYFSETQRNKGNFPGRFSGRQFSNSRSEMNVSTLELGDSALYLCASSGRVQETQYFGPGTRLLVL.